The source of this T cell receptor beta chain is a study of graft-versus-host responses after intestinal transplantation. On the study more broadly: Each of the recipients got a multivisceral, liver-intestinal, or isolated intestinal transplant.

A word on this clone: No antigen is known for it.

General study points: GvH clones appeared in recipient marrow, some first in ileum or blood.

This CDR3 contains 15 residues. CDR1 is SGHRS, CDR2 YFSETQ, per germline. Losses at the gene ends were 0 bases for V and 4 bases for J; bases not matched to a gene: 3. Sequencing used immunoSEQ multiplex PCR; TCRdb keeps in-frame clones, though not all of them. Of about 84,000 clones listed, 80% to 95% are singletons. This clonotype was obtained from a human donor who was the organ donor for an intestinal transplant. The V gene is TRBV5-1, the J gene TRBJ1-4; TRBD1 matches 7 bases. This specimen consisted of unstimulated CD4+ T cells sorted from spleen or lymph node cells, obtained before transplant. The CDR3 nucleotides are TGCGCCAGCAGCTTGGACGGGACAGTTAATGAAAAACTGTTTTTT. It is translated as CASSLDGTVNEKLFF. Variable domain in full (rest from reference TRBV5-1 and TRBJ1-4): KAGVTQTPRYLIKTRGQQVTLSCSPISGHRSVSWYQQTPGQGLQFLFEYFSETQRNKGNFPGRFSGRQFSNSRSEMNVSTLELGDSALYLCASSLDGTVNEKLFFGSGTQLSVL.